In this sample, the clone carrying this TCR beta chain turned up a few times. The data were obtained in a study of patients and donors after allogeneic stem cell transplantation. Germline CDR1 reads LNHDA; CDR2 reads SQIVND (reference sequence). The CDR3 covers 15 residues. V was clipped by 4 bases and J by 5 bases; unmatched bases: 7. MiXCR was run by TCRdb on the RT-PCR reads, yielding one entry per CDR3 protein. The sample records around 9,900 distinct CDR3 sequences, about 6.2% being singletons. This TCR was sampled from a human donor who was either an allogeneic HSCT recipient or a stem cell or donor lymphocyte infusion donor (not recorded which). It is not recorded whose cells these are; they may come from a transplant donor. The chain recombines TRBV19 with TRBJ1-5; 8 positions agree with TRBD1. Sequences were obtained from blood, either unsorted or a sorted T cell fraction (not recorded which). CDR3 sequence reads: CASSTDGTGYQPQHF. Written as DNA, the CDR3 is TGTGCCAGTAGTACGGACGGGACAGGATATCAGCCCCAGCATTTT.